The TCR beta chain described here comes from a study of shared clonotypes between healthy human individuals. This CDR3 region has 15 residues. Germline values: CDR1 SEHNR, CDR2 FQNEAQ (reference sequence). The J segment lost 7 bases and the V segment lost 1 base, leaving 6 bases of the junction unmatched. Negatively enriched CD4+ T cells were divided by CD45RA into naive and memory. Sorted subsets were amplified in replicate PCRs using around 0.2 ug DNA, 32,000 or so T cell genomes. Method: immunoSEQ multiplex PCR; TCRdb's copy keeps in-frame clones and lacks some. The sample holds roughly 1 million clones; about 75% are singletons and the top ten take about 1.5%.

The chain recombines TRBV7-9 with TRBJ2-7, with TRBD1 identical over 11 bases. This receptor was identified in a man younger than 35 in good health. The sequenced sample was memory CD4+ T cells sorted from blood. Subset in this sample: CD45RA-negative fraction. Written as DNA, the CDR3 is TGTGCCAGCAGCTTAGGGACAGGGGGCGCGGGGGAGCAGTACTTC. This encodes CASSLGTGGAGEQYF.